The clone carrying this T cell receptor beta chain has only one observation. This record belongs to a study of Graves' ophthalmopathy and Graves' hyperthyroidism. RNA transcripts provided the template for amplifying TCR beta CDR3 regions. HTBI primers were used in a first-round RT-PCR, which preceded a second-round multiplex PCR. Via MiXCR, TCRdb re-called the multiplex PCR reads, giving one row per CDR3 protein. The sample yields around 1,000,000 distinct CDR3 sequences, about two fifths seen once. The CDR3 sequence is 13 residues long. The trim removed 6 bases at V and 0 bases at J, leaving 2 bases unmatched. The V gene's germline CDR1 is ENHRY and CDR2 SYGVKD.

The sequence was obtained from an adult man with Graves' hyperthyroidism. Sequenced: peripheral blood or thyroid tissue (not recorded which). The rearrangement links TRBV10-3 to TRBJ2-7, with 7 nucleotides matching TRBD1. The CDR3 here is CAIRQGNSYEQYF. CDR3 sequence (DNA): TGTGCCATCAGACAGGGGAACTCCTACGAGCAGTACTTC.